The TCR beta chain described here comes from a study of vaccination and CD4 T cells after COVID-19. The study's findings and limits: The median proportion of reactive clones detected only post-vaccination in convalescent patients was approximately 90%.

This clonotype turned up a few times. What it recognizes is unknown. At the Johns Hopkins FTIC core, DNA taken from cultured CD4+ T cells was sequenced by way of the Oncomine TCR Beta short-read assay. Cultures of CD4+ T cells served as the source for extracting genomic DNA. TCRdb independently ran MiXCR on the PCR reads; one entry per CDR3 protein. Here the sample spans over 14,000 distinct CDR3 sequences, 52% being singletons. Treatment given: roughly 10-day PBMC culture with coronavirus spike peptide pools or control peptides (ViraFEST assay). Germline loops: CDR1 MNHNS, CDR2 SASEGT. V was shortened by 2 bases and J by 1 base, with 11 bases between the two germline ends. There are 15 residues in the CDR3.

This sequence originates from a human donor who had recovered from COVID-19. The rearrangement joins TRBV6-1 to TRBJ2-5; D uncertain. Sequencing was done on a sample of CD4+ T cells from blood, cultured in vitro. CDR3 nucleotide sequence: TGTGCCAGCAGTGAAAGGTTGGGCGGCCAAGAGACCCAGTACTTC. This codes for CASSERLGGQETQYF.